These 8 T cell receptor beta chains came from one sample sequenced in a study of blood T cell repertoires in COVID-19 (dated by TCRdb to about 2020). Library prep was done by the immunoSEQ multiplex PCR assay. TCRdb obtained this table from immuneACCESS and retained in-frame rearrangements with V and J assigned. These tables miss some clones; where compared with another copy, unresolved V genes account for less than half of the shortfall, and the remainder is unexplained. The table for this sample lists about 150,000 clones; around 80% of them were counted only once. The ten top clones hold roughly 2.9% of the sample. Input material: peripheral blood. The receptors derive from a woman aged 55-69 years with acute or convalescent COVID-19.

The V and J genes are TRBV3-1 (or the pseudogene TRBV3-2) and TRBJ1-1; 7 bases align to TRBD1. V lost 5 bases, J lost 3 bases, and 9 bases stayed unmatched. The CDR3 sequence is 15 residues long. CDR1 and CDR2 from the germline V gene are LGHDT and YNNKEL (reference sequence). CDR3 in amino acids: CASSKGQTLYTEAFF. Written as DNA, the CDR3 is TGTGCCAGCAGCAAGGGACAGACCCTCTACACTGAAGCTTTCTTT.

This chain uses TRBV6-5 with TRBJ2-5, with a weak D call TRBD1 (5 bases). Germline-derived CDR1 and CDR2 are MNHEY and SVGAGI. The CDR3 covers 15 residues. V dropped 1 base and J dropped 0 bases, with 9 bases sitting between them. The CDR3 DNA is TGTGCCAGCAGTTACTTGGACACGTACCAAGAGACCCAGTACTTC. It specifies CASSYLDTYQETQYF.

This sequence joins TRBV12-3 or TRBV12-4 and TRBJ1-4, with 7 bases identical to TRBD1. The CDR3 spans 13 residues. V was pared by 6 bases and J by 8 bases, with 6 bases of the junction left unmatched. CDR3 in DNA: TGTGCCAGCAGCACGACAGGGTGGGAAAAACTGTTTTTT. Translated, it gives CASSTTGWEKLFF.

The chain recombines TRBV28 with TRBJ2-7; the D is unclear. Germline lookup yields CDR1 MDHEN and CDR2 SYDVKM. V shed 8 bases and J shed 0 bases, with 11 bases lying between them. The CDR3 extends over 13 amino acids. The CDR3 loop reads CASVSRSSYEQYF. The CDR3 nucleotides read TGTGCCAGCGTTAGTAGGAGCTCCTACGAGCAGTACTTC.

This chain uses TRBV27 with TRBJ2-1; 9 positions agree with TRBD1. Germline loops: CDR1 MNHEY, CDR2 SMNVEV (reference sequence). V lost 6 bases to trimming and J lost 12 bases; unmatched junction nucleotides: 9. The CDR3 spans 13 residues. CDR3 sequence (DNA): TGTGCCAGCAGCCCCGACAGGGGGAAGGGGCAGTTCTTC. Its protein is CASSPDRGKGQFF.

CDR3 DNA: TGCGCCAGCAGCTTTTCAGTCTCCGGGGAGCTGTTTTTT. This gives the protein CASSFSVSGELFF. The rearrangement uses TRBV5-1 and TRBJ2-2; D remains ambiguous. V was cut by 2 bases and J by 6 bases, with 8 bases left in between. The CDR3 sequence is 13 residues long. Germline V CDR1 and CDR2: SGHRS, YFSETQ.

The V and J genes are TRBV6-1 and TRBJ1-4, with D uncertain. The V and J ends lost 2 bases and 13 bases respectively, with 11 bases between them. CDR3 length equals 12 residues. Per germline, CDR1 MNHNS and CDR2 SASEGT. Here the CDR3 reads CASSEWRESLFF. Written as DNA, the CDR3 is TGTGCCAGCAGTGAATGGAGGGAATCACTGTTTTTT.

The J gene is TRBJ2-3, the V gene TRBV30; a weak D match, TRBD1 (6 bases). V lost 5 bases to trimming and J lost 0 bases, with 9 bases between them. This CDR3 comprises 13 residues. The germline V gene has CDR1 GTSNPN and CDR2 SVGIG (reference sequence). The CDR3 DNA reads TGTGCCTGGGGGGGCCGCAGCACAGATACGCAGTATTTT. Translated, it gives CAWGGRSTDTQYF.